These 17 T cell receptor beta chains were sequenced from one sample in a study of T cells in Graves' hyperthyroidism and ophthalmopathy. RNA transcripts gave rise to amplified TCR beta CDR3 regions. An initial round of RT-PCR targeting the TCR CDR3 relied on the HTBI primer set. TCRdb itself ran the multiplex PCR reads through MiXCR, one entry per CDR3 protein. Of about 740,000 distinct CDR3 sequences listed, 13% to 15% are singletons. Sequences were obtained from blood. These receptors came from a woman under 30 with Graves' hyperthyroidism.

This clonotype was observed many times. The chain is built from TRBV7-9 and TRBJ2-3; no firm D call. Between the trimmed V and J ends, which lost 1 base and 0 bases, there was a span of 11 bases. Per the germline V gene, CDR1 is SEHNR and CDR2 is FQNEAQ (reference sequence). The CDR3 consists of 16 residues. This chain's CDR3 is CASSLERAPSTDTQYF. In nucleotides, the CDR3 is TGTGCCAGCAGCTTAGAGCGTGCGCCTAGCACAGATACGCAGTATTTT.

Notes on this clonotype: Likely a read error: the CDR3 ends without its conserved phenylalanine or tryptophan. The chain recombines TRBV11-1 with TRBJ2-3; D is undetermined. Germline V lookup: CDR1 SGHAT, CDR2 FQDESV (reference sequence). CDR3 length: 15 residues. The V gene lost 2 bases and the J gene lost 1 base, with 10 bases spanning the gap. The chain's CDR3 is CASSLLGIGTDTQYL. DNA for the CDR3: TGTGCCAGCAGCTTACTGGGTATCGGCACAGATACGCAGTATCTT.

The V and J genes are TRBV12-3 or TRBV12-4 and TRBJ1-1; TRBD1 might be the D (6 bases). This CDR3 region has 17 residues. V lost 4 bases, J lost 3 bases, and 21 bases lay in between. The CDR3 here is CASSWGGWGGSDTEAFF. DNA for the CDR3: TGTGCCAGCAGTTGGGGGGGGTGGGGGGGCTCGGACACTGAAGCTTTCTTT.

The J gene is TRBJ2-6, the V gene TRBV29-1; TRBD2 agrees at 10 bases. V shed 0 bases and J 1 base; nucleotides not matched to a gene: 3. The CDR3 contains 17 residues. Germline lookup yields CDR1 SQVTM and CDR2 ANQGSEA. The CDR3 sequence: CSVEEGAGGSGANVLTF. CDR3 bases: TGCAGCGTTGAAGAGGGAGCGGGAGGGTCTGGGGCCAACGTCCTGACTTTC. The full variable domain, with the rest looked up from reference TRBV29-1 and TRBJ2-6, is SAVISQKPSRDICQRGTSLTIQCQVDSQVTMMFWYRQQPGQSLTLIATANQGSEATYESGFVIDKFPISRPNLTFSTLTVSNMSPEDSSIYLCSVEEGAGGSGANVLTFGAGSRLTVL.

The table lists this clonotype with a few counts. The J gene is TRBJ1-6, the V gene TRBV2; 9 nucleotides match TRBD1. The CDR3 loop spans 15 amino acids. Germline V gene lookup returns CDR1 SNHLY and CDR2 FYNNEI. J gave up 13 bases and V 8 bases, and 15 bases lay outside the gene matches. The CDR3 region is CASQRGGTGNFPLHF. DNA for the CDR3: TGTGCCAGCCAAAGAGGGGGGACAGGGAATTTCCCCCTCCACTTT.

This clonotype was found many times. The rearrangement uses TRBV10-1 and TRBJ2-1; 10 nucleotides match TRBD1. Germline V CDR1 and CDR2: WNHNN, SYGVQD (reference sequence). The CDR3 covers 15 residues. Trimming cost V 3 bases and J 7 bases; bases outside gene matches: 6. CDR3 nucleotide sequence: TGCGCCAGCAGTGATGTCGGGACAGGGGAAAATGAGCAGTTCTTC. The encoded protein is CASSDVGTGENEQFF.

On this clonotype itself: Since a much larger clone is just one base distant, this may be a read error. The gene calls are TRBV7-3 and TRBJ2-2, with no clear D. This CDR3 region has 17 residues. Germline lookup yields CDR1 SGHTA and CDR2 FQGTGA. V gave up 5 bases and J gave up 0 bases, with 16 bases separating them. As DNA, the CDR3 is TGTGCCAGCAGCCCTACCGCCGTGAGGACGAACACCGGGGAGCTGTTTTTT. Its protein product is CASSPTAVRTNTGELFF.

This clonotype was recorded at least ten times. This sequence joins TRBV20-1 and TRBJ2-1; D possibly corresponds to TRBD2 (5 bases). Trimming removed 4 bases at V and 2 bases at J, with 12 bases between. Germline V CDR1 and CDR2: DFQATT, SNEGSKA (reference sequence). The CDR3 extends over 14 amino acids. CDR3 sequence reads: CSATARGTYNEQFF. CDR3 coding DNA: TGCAGTGCTACAGCTAGAGGGACCTACAATGAGCAGTTCTTC.

This clonotype was counted ten times or more. The chain recombines TRBV6-1 with TRBJ2-3; TRBD1 might be the D (7 bases). The V gene's germline CDR1 is MNHNS and CDR2 SASEGT. This CDR3 has 15 residues. V lost 4 bases to trimming and J lost 3 bases, with 14 bases between them. This chain's CDR3 is CASSAYRGGTDTQYF. CDR3 sequence (DNA): TGTGCCAGCAGTGCATACAGGGGAGGAACAGATACGCAGTATTTT.

This clonotype was counted only a few times. The J gene is TRBJ2-5, the V gene TRBV12-3 or TRBV12-4; no clear D. Trimming stripped 3 bases from V and 1 base from J, with 6 bases between. The CDR3 loop spans 13 amino acids. CDR3 sequence reads: CASSFAPQETQYF. The DNA of the CDR3 is TGTGCCAGCAGTTTTGCCCCCCAAGAGACCCAGTACTTC.

This clonotype appeared a few times. The V gene is TRBV28, the J gene TRBJ1-4, with TRBD1 as a possible D gene (6 bases). The germline V gene has CDR1 MDHEN and CDR2 SYDVKM. The CDR3 totals 15 residues. The V end was cut by 2 bases, the J end by 7 bases, with 14 bases between. CDR3 residues: CASSLVPGAGEKLFF. CDR3 nucleotides: TGTGCCAGCAGTTTAGTACCGGGGGCGGGTGAAAAACTGTTTTTT.

This clonotype has at least ten counts. This chain connects TRBV4-3 to TRBJ1-2; tentative D call: TRBD1 (6 bases). The ends were cut back, 4 bases at V and 6 bases at J, with 18 bases in the middle. CDR1 is LGHNA and CDR2 is YSLEER in the germline V gene. CDR3 length: 15 amino acids. CDR3 region: CASSPIHRESDGYTF. DNA for the CDR3: TGCGCCAGCAGCCCAATTCACAGGGAATCTGATGGCTACACCTTC.

The sample holds many counts of this clonotype. The V and J genes are TRBV28 and TRBJ2-1; TRBD2 might be the D (7 bases). Germline values: CDR1 MDHEN, CDR2 SYDVKM. V dropped 5 bases and J dropped 2 bases, with 16 bases sitting between them. CDR3 length: 16 amino acids. The CDR3 spells CASSKGGDLPYNEQFF. In DNA form, the CDR3 reads TGTGCCAGCAGTAAGGGGGGGGACCTACCCTACAATGAGCAGTTCTTC.

To note about this clonotype: A junction end diverges from the germline sequence, so it may reflect a read error. The chain uses TRBV7-2 and TRBJ2-6; TRBD2 is a possible D gene (6 bases). The CDR3 extends over 13 amino acids. The germline V gene encodes CDR1 SGHTA and CDR2 FQGNSA. The CDR3 region has the DNA TGTGCCAGCACCATAGTGGGGGGCAACGTCCTGACTTTC. It encodes CASTIVGGNVLTF.

Ten or more counts support this clonotype. V and J are TRBV7-9 and TRBJ2-1; D not resolved. Germline V gives CDR1 SEHNR, CDR2 FQNEAQ (reference sequence). The CDR3 contains 14 residues. Trimming left V 5 bases short and J 5 bases short, with 13 bases between. The CDR3 sequence: CASSPPLLNNEQFF. Here the CDR3 DNA reads TGTGCCAGCAGCCCACCTTTGCTAAACAATGAGCAGTTCTTC.

This clonotype was seen a few times. The chain carries TRBV4-1 and TRBJ2-5; 9 nucleotides line up with TRBD2. V trimming: 2 bases; J trimming: 2 bases; junction bases outside the gene matches: 6. CDR1 and CDR2 (germline): MGHRA, YSYEKL. The CDR3 spans 16 residues. CDR3 bases: TGCGCCAGCAGCCAACAACTAGCGGGCGTACAAGAGACCCAGTACTTC. Residues: CASSQQLAGVQETQYF.

This clonotype has a count of ten or more. V usage is TRBV18 and J usage is TRBJ2-7; no clear D gene. V gave up 2 bases and J gave up 4 bases, with 9 bases separating them. Germline CDR1 and CDR2: KGHSH and LQKENI. The CDR3 has 13 residues. The CDR3 coding sequence is TGTGCCAGCTCACCAACGTATCGGTACGAGCAGTACTTC. This translates into CASSPTYRYEQYF.